These 32 T cell receptor beta chains were sequenced from one sample in a study of beta chain features in type 1 diabetes. These receptors' antigens are unknown. Since all of the isolated RNA was reverse transcribed, expressed TCRB transcripts were what got sequenced. Measured with immunoSEQ multiplex PCR; TCRdb has only the in-frame clones, and not every one. This table has 200,000 to 300,000 clones, about a fifth appearing once. Study outcomes and limitations: All four CD4+ subsets from Type 1 diabetes patients carried moderately but significantly shorter TCRB CDR3s.

Specimen: naive CD4+ T cells from blood. The origin of the receptors is a woman in her 40s with type 1 diabetes.

This clone has a handful of counts. Mismatch with germline at one junction end may stem from a read error. The chain is built from TRBV27 and TRBJ2-3; D perhaps matches TRBD2 (5 bases). Germline assignment: CDR1 MNHEY and CDR2 SMNVEV (reference sequence). The CDR3 covers 16 residues. This chain's CDR3 is CASSLSPRGSTDTQYF. CDR3 in DNA: TGTGCCAGCAGTCTATCCCCTCGCGGGAGCACAGATACGCAGTATTTT.

This clone was observed a handful of times. J is TRBJ2-3 and V is TRBV9; tentative D call: TRBD2 (7 bases). Germline CDR1 is SGDLS and CDR2 is YYNGEE. The CDR3 length is 16 residues. V was clipped by 3 bases and J by 5 bases, with 19 bases between them. For the CDR3, the DNA is TGTGCCAGCAGCGCGAGGCGGGGGCGAAGCGTAGATACGCAGTATTTT. Translated: CASSARRGRSVDTQYF.

The V call is TRBV25-1, the J call TRBJ1-5; no clear D. This CDR3 contains 14 residues. Germline lookup yields CDR1 MGHDK and CDR2 SYGVNS. With 3 bases removed from V and 3 bases from J, the gap between germline ends came to 9 bases. CDR3 sequence reads: CASSDPGYNQPQHF. DNA of the CDR3: TGTGCCAGCAGTGATCCCGGGTACAATCAGCCCCAGCATTTT.

The V and J genes are TRBV6-4 and TRBJ1-1; no reliable D call. In germline, CDR1 is MRHNA, CDR2 SNTAGT. V was cut by 4 bases and J by 2 bases, with 8 bases left in between. The CDR3 is 13 residues long. DNA for the CDR3: TGTGCCAGCAGTGTAGAGGGCAACACTGAAGCTTTCTTT. Translated, it gives CASSVEGNTEAFF.

In this sample, this clone turned up a few times. The V and J genes are TRBV30 and TRBJ2-5; D possibly corresponds to TRBD2 (6 bases). There are 13 residues in the CDR3. Germline V gives CDR1 GTSNPN, CDR2 SVGIG (reference sequence). Trimming removed 3 bases at V and 2 bases at J, with 10 bases between. This CDR3 reads CAWRGGTQETQYF. The CDR3 bases are TGTGCCTGGAGGGGCGGGACGCAAGAGACCCAGTACTTC.

The chain links TRBV7-9 to TRBJ1-1; 7 bases fit TRBD1. After removal of 4 bases from V and 5 bases from J, the junction contained 4 bases not matched to a gene. Germline values: CDR1 SEHNR, CDR2 FQNEAQ (reference sequence). This CDR3 comprises 13 residues. The CDR3: CASSSTGETEAFF. In nucleotides, the CDR3 is TGTGCCAGCAGCTCCACAGGGGAAACTGAAGCTTTCTTT.

V and J are TRBV6-1 and TRBJ2-7; a possible D gene is TRBD2 (6 bases). The CDR3 spans 12 residues. Germline V gene lookup returns CDR1 MNHNS and CDR2 SASEGT. Trimming shortened V by 4 bases and J by 3 bases, and 7 bases separated the two germline ends. The CDR3 region has the DNA TGTGCCAGCAGTGTGGGAGGCTACGAGCAGTACTTC. Its translation: CASSVGGYEQYF.

A few counts support this clone. V gene TRBV28 combines with J gene TRBJ1-2; D not certain. The CDR3 is made up of 11 amino acids. Between the trimmed V and J ends, which lost 3 bases and 10 bases, there was a span of 9 bases. Germline-derived CDR1 and CDR2 are MDHEN and SYDVKM. CDR3 DNA: TGTGCCAGCAGTTTGACCAGGTCCTACACCTTC. Protein product: CASSLTRSYTF.

The rearrangement uses TRBV4-2 and TRBJ2-6, with D possibly being TRBD1 (6 bases). Germline assignment: CDR1 LGHNA and CDR2 YNFKEQ. The CDR3 totals 17 residues. Trimming cost V 3 bases and J 1 base, with 13 bases left between them. For the CDR3, the DNA is TGTGCCAGCAGCCAGAGGGGGTGGCAGTCTGGGGCCAACGTCCTGACTTTC. This encodes CASSQRGWQSGANVLTF.

The chain has TRBV21-1 and TRBJ1-5. TRBV21-1 is a known pseudogene. The CDR3 is 14 amino acids. CDR3 residues: CASGEGGDCQPQHF. The CDR3 nucleotides are TGTGCCAGCGGGGAAGGAGGAGATTGTCAGCCCCAGCATTTT.

The V call is TRBV5-4, the J call TRBJ1-4, with TRBD1 matching over 7 bases. The junction had 14 bases not matched to a gene; V was cut back by 5 bases and J by 7 bases. The CDR3 contains 16 residues. CDR1 is SGHNT and CDR2 is YYREEE in the germline V gene (reference sequence). The CDR3 DNA follows: TGTGCCAGCAGTTCCCAATTGACAGGGTCGGGTGAAAAACTGTTTTTT. Protein: CASSSQLTGSGEKLFF.

The V call is TRBV6-5, the J call TRBJ2-3; 9 bases agree with TRBD1. The V segment lost 2 bases and the J segment 6 bases; nucleotides outside the gene matches: 3. The CDR3 totals 14 residues. Germline V gene lookup returns CDR1 MNHEY and CDR2 SVGAGI. This CDR3 reads CASSYRDRVDTQYF. In nucleotides, the CDR3 is TGTGCCAGCAGTTACAGGGACAGGGTTGATACGCAGTATTTT.

This clone showed up just a few times. The CDR3 sequence: CASGLAEETQYF. Here the CDR3 DNA reads TGTGCTAGTGGTTTGGCCGAAGAGACCCAGTACTTC. The rearrangement links TRBV12-5 to TRBJ2-5; D ambiguous. The CDR3 contains 12 residues. V was clipped by 1 base and J by 3 bases, with 3 bases between them. CDR1 and CDR2 (germline): LGHNT, FRNRAP.

This CDR3 is CASSDSGRALLNEQFF. CDR3 sequence (DNA): TGTGCCAGCAGTGATAGTGGGAGGGCCCTTCTCAATGAGCAGTTCTTC. This rearrangement joins TRBV25-1 to TRBJ2-1, with TRBD2 identical over 7 bases. J was trimmed by 6 bases and V by 3 bases; bases with no gene match: 11. The CDR3 totals 16 residues. The germline gives CDR1 MGHDK, CDR2 SYGVNS. Filled out from reference TRBV25-1 and TRBJ2-1, the complete variable domain reads EADIYQTPRYLVIGTGKKITLECSQTMGHDKMYWYQQDPGMELHLIHYSYGVNSTEKGDLSSESTVSRIRTEHFPLTLESARPSHTSQYLCASSDSGRALLNEQFFGPGTRLTVL.

This clone was detected a few times. The chain uses TRBV27 and TRBJ2-7; 7 positions match TRBD1. Looked up from germline, CDR1 is MNHEY and CDR2 is SMNVEV (reference sequence). J was trimmed by 6 bases and V by 4 bases; bases with no gene match: 9. The CDR3 covers 14 residues. The CDR3 DNA reads as TGTGCCAGCAGTTCAACCAGGGGGATTGGCGAGCAGTACTTC. The encoded protein is CASSSTRGIGEQYF.

The rearrangement uses TRBV29-1 and TRBJ2-7; 11 nucleotides agree with TRBD2. The germline gives CDR1 SQVTM, CDR2 ANQGSEA. This CDR3 has 13 amino acids. V lost 2 bases and J lost 4; bases outside the gene matches: 1. DNA of the CDR3: TGCAGCGTTGAATCTAGCGGGAGGTACGAGCAGTACTTC. The encoded protein is CSVESSGRYEQYF.

This clone was observed a handful of times. The rearrangement uses TRBV7-9 and TRBJ1-2; 8 bases map to TRBD1. The CDR3 runs 14 residues. Per germline, CDR1 SEHNR and CDR2 FQNEAQ (reference sequence). V lost 5 bases, J lost 2 bases, and 4 bases stayed unmatched. The CDR3 sequence: CASSPGQGNYGYTF. Here the CDR3 DNA reads TGTGCCAGCAGCCCCGGACAGGGAAACTATGGCTACACCTTC.

This clone came up a few times. This chain joins TRBV19 and TRBJ2-1; a weak D match, TRBD1 (8 bases). The germline CDR1 and CDR2 sequences are LNHDA and SQIVND (reference sequence). The CDR3 length is 19 residues. With 2 bases removed from V and 6 bases from J, the gap between germline ends came to 26 bases. The CDR3 DNA sequence: TGTGCCAGTAGTATAAGCCACAGGGGGAAGGGACTACGGAGCAATGAGCAGTTCTTC. This sequence encodes CASSISHRGKGLRSNEQFF.

The genes are TRBV9 and TRBJ2-1, with a tentative D call TRBD2 (6 bases). Germline lookup yields CDR1 SGDLS and CDR2 YYNGEE. The V and J ends lost 0 bases and 7 bases respectively, with 17 bases between them. This CDR3 is built from 16 residues. This chain's CDR3 is CASSVVASATPNEQFF. The DNA for the CDR3 is TGTGCCAGCAGCGTAGTCGCTAGCGCGACCCCGAATGAGCAGTTCTTC.

This clone was detected a few times. The CDR3 sequence is CASRVGAEDTQYF. The CDR3 DNA follows: TGTGCCAGCAGGGTTGGGGCTGAAGATACGCAGTATTTT. This chain uses TRBV7-2 with TRBJ2-3, with a possible D match to TRBD1 (5 bases). Germline V CDR1 and CDR2: SGHTA, FQGNSA. The ends were cut back, 6 bases at V and 5 bases at J, with 12 bases in the middle. The CDR3 sequence is 13 residues long.

This clone was detected only a few times. This specimen includes other DNA sequences encoding the same CDR3. This chain uses TRBV18 with TRBJ1-5; D not resolved. The CDR3 loop spans 13 amino acids. From germline, CDR1 is KGHSH and CDR2 LQKENI. V was trimmed by 2 bases and J by 5 bases, leaving 7 bases between them. CDR3 sequence reads: CASSPGRDQPQHF. The DNA for the CDR3 is TGTGCCAGCTCACCAGGGAGGGATCAGCCCCAGCATTTT. The full variable domain, rest sourced from reference TRBV18 and TRBJ1-5, is NAGVMQNPRHLVRRRGQEARLRCSPMKGHSHVYWYRQLPEEGLKFMVYLQKENIIDESGMPKERFSAEFPKEGPSILRIQQVVRGDSAAYFCASSPGRDQPQHFGDGTRLSIL.

This clone has more than one count but fewer than ten. V and J are TRBV27 and TRBJ2-1; 10 bases match TRBD2. Looked up from germline, CDR1 is MNHEY and CDR2 is SMNVEV (reference sequence). The CDR3 is 15 residues long. V lost 8 bases and J lost 2; bases outside the gene matches: 6. The CDR3 sequence: CASGLSGRTYNEQFF. CDR3 DNA sequence: TGTGCCAGCGGCCTTAGCGGGAGGACCTACAATGAGCAGTTCTTC.

The CDR3 coding sequence is TGTGCCAGCAGCTTTAGCGGGACAGAAGAGACCCAGTACTTC. It specifies CASSFSGTEETQYF. This rearrangement joins TRBV5-6 to TRBJ2-5, with D possibly TRBD2 on 8 matching bases. CDR3 length: 14 amino acids. V shed 2 bases and J shed 3 bases, with 11 bases lying between them. Germline V gene data show CDR1 as SGHDT and CDR2 as YYEEEE.

This clone has more than one count but fewer than ten. The chain carries TRBV2 and TRBJ2-5, with 7 bases lining up with TRBD2. The germline V gene has CDR1 SNHLY and CDR2 FYNNEI. The V gene end was trimmed by 3 bases and the J gene end by 4 bases; junction bases not matched to a gene: 11. The CDR3 is 16 residues long. The CDR3 sequence: CASSDAEKRDAETQYF. In nucleotides, the CDR3 is TGTGCCAGCAGTGACGCGGAGAAGCGGGATGCAGAGACCCAGTACTTC.

This clone was counted between two and nine times. V and J are TRBV19 and TRBJ2-3; tentatively, D is TRBD2 (5 bases). The CDR3 contains 14 residues. CDR1 LNHDA and CDR2 SQIVND come from the germline V gene (reference sequence). V lost 3 bases to trimming and J lost 2 bases, with 9 bases between them. CDR3 nucleotide sequence: TGTGCCAGTAGTATCGTCGGGAACACAGATACGCAGTATTTT. As protein: CASSIVGNTDTQYF.

The V and J genes are TRBV18 and TRBJ1-4; 8 bases align to TRBD1. Looked up from germline, CDR1 is KGHSH and CDR2 is LQKENI. The J segment lost 0 bases and the V segment lost 8 bases, leaving 5 bases of the junction unmatched. The CDR3 is made up of 15 amino acids. The CDR3 protein is CASAPGQATNEKLFF. The CDR3 bases are TGTGCCAGCGCCCCGGGACAGGCAACTAATGAAAAACTGTTTTTT.

This clone was seen only a few times. The V gene is TRBV6-6, the J gene TRBJ2-7; 8 nucleotides line up with TRBD1. The CDR3 has 12 residues. Looked up from germline, CDR1 is MNHNY and CDR2 is SVGAGI (reference sequence). The J segment lost 6 bases and the V segment lost 2 bases, leaving 0 bases of the junction unmatched. CDR3 sequence reads: CASSYDRGEQYF. The DNA of the CDR3 is TGTGCCAGCAGTTACGACAGGGGCGAGCAGTACTTC.

This clone turned up a few times. The CDR3 DNA sequence: TGTGCCAGCAGTGAAGCGCGGGCGGAACAAGAGACCCAGTACTTC. It yields the protein CASSEARAEQETQYF. This chain uses TRBV2 with TRBJ2-5, with TRBD2 as a possible D gene (5 bases). CDR1 is SNHLY and CDR2 is FYNNEI in the germline V gene. V lost 0 bases to trimming and J lost 2 bases, with 10 bases between them. CDR3 size: 15 residues.

The gene calls are TRBV5-1 and TRBJ1-1; tentatively, D is TRBD1 (6 bases). Germline-derived CDR1 and CDR2 are SGHRS and YFSETQ. Trimming shortened V by 0 bases and J by 4 bases, and 10 bases separated the two germline ends. This CDR3 spans 14 amino acids. In DNA, the CDR3 is TGCGCCAGCAGCTTGGGACAGGATGGCACTGAAGCTTTCTTT. Its translation is CASSLGQDGTEAFF.

The chain employs TRBV4-2 and TRBJ1-2; D perhaps matches TRBD1 (6 bases). The V gene's germline CDR1 is LGHNA and CDR2 YNFKEQ. The CDR3 runs to 14 residues. V was pared by 0 bases and J by 8 bases, with 13 bases between. This CDR3 reads CASSQDRGGEGYTF. The CDR3 DNA sequence: TGTGCCAGCAGCCAAGATCGAGGGGGAGAGGGCTACACCTTC.

This clone was seen more than once but under ten times. V is TRBV5-1 and J is TRBJ1-5, with 8 bases lining up with TRBD1. CDR1 and CDR2 (germline): SGHRS, YFSETQ. V dropped 0 bases and J dropped 5; count of bases not matched to a gene: 4. The CDR3 has 15 amino acids. CDR3 protein: CASSLGTGRDQPQHF. CDR3 nucleotide sequence: TGCGCCAGCAGCTTGGGGACAGGGAGGGATCAGCCCCAGCATTTT.

The chain combines TRBV6-5 with TRBJ1-1; unclear D gene. Looked up from germline, CDR1 is MNHEY and CDR2 is SVGAGI. The V end lost 2 bases, the J end lost 0 bases, and 13 bases lay between the germline ends. The CDR3 totals 16 residues. CDR3 in amino acids: CASSYASALMNTEAFF. CDR3 nucleotides: TGTGCCAGCAGTTACGCCAGCGCCCTCATGAACACTGAAGCTTTCTTT.